The following is a T cell receptor (beta chain) sequence with its context. From germline, CDR1 is SGHAT and CDR2 FQNNGV. The V gene lost 1 base and the J gene lost 2 bases, with 12 bases spanning the gap. The CDR3 totals 15 residues. The sample belongs to a study of patients and donors after allogeneic stem cell transplantation. Each CDR3 protein is one row after TCRdb ran MiXCR on the RT-PCR reads. The repertoire consists of more than 850,000 distinct CDR3 sequences, with around 17% occurring once and the leading ten covering about 6%. The source material was blood, either unsorted or a sorted T cell fraction (not recorded which). The rearrangement joins TRBV11-2 to TRBJ2-7; no definite D call. This TCR derives from a human donor who was either an allogeneic HSCT recipient or a stem cell or donor lymphocyte infusion donor (not recorded which). It is not recorded whose cells these are; they may come from a transplant donor. CDR3 region: CASSLVWDSPYEQYF. In nucleotides, the CDR3 is TGTGCCAGCAGCTTAGTCTGGGATTCACCCTACGAGCAGTACTTC.